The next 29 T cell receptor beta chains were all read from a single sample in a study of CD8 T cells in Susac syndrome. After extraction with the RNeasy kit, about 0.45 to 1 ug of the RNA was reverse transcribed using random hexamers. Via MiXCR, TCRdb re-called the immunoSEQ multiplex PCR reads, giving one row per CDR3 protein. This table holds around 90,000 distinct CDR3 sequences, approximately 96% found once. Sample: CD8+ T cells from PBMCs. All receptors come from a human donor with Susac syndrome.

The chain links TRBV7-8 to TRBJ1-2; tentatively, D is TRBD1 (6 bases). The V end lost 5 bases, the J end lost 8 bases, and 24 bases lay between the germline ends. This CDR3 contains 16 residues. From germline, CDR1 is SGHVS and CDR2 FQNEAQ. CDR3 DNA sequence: TGTGCCAGCAGCACCCGGGACAAATCATTTCTAGGAGGCTACACCTTC. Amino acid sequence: CASSTRDKSFLGGYTF.

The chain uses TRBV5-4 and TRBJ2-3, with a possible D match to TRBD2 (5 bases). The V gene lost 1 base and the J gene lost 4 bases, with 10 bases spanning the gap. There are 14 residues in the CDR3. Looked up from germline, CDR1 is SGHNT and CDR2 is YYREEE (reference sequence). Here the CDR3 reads CASSLPAAADTQYF. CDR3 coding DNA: TGTGCCAGCAGCTTGCCAGCGGCGGCAGATACGCAGTATTTT.

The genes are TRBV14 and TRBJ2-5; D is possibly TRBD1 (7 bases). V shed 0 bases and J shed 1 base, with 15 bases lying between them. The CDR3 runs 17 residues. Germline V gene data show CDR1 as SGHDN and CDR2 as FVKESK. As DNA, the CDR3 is TGTGCCAGCAGCCAAGATCGGGGGACAGAGAGCCAAGAGACCCAGTACTTC. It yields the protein CASSQDRGTESQETQYF.

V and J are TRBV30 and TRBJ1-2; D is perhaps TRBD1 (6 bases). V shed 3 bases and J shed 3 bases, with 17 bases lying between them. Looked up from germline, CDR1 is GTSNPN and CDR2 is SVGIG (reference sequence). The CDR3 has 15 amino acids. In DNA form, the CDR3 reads TGTGCCTGGAGGGGGGGCGGCAGGCGTGACTATGGCTACACCTTC. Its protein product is CAWRGGGRRDYGYTF.

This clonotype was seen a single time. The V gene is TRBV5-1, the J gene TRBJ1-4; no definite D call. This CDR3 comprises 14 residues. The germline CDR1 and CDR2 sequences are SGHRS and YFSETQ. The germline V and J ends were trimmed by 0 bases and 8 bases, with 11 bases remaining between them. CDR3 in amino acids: CASSLEVAGEKLFF. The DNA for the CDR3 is TGCGCCAGCAGCTTGGAGGTCGCGGGGGAAAAACTGTTTTTT.

In nucleotides, the CDR3 is TGTGCTAGTGGTTTGGGAGACACTGAAGCTTTCTTT. This encodes CASGLGDTEAFF. This chain joins TRBV12-5 and TRBJ1-1; D remains unclear. This CDR3 contains 12 residues. Germline V CDR1 and CDR2: LGHNT, FRNRAP. V gave up 1 base and J gave up 3 bases, with 3 bases separating them.

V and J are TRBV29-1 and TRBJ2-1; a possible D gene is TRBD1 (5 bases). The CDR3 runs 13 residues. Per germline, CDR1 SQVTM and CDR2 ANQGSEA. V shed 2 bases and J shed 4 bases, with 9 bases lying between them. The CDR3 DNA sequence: TGCAGCGTTGAAAGGAGACAGTACAATGAGCAGTTCTTC. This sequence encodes CSVERRQYNEQFF.

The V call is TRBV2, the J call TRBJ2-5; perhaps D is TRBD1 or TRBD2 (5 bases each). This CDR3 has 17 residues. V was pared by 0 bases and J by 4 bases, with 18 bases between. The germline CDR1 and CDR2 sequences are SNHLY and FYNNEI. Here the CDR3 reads CASSEAGGRGRGETQYF. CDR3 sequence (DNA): TGTGCCAGCAGTGAAGCTGGAGGTCGGGGACGTGGAGAGACCCAGTACTTC.

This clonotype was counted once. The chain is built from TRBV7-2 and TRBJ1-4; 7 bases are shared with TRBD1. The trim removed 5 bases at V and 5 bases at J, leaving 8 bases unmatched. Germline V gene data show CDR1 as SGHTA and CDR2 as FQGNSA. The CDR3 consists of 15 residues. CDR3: CASSARGTRNEKLFF. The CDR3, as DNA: TGTGCCAGCAGCGCCAGGGGGACTAGGAATGAAAAACTGTTTTTT.

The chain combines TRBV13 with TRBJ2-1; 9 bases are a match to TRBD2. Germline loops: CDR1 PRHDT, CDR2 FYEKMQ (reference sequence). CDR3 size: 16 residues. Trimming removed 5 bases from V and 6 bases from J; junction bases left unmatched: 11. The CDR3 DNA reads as TGTGCCAGCAGCCCCCTGCTAGCGGGGACACCCAATGAGCAGTTCTTC. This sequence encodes CASSPLLAGTPNEQFF.

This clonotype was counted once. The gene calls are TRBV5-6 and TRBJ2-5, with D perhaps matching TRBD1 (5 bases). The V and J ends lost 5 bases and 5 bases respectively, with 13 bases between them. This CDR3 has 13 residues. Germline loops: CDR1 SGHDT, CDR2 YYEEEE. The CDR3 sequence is CASSYQGGETQYF. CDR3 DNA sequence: TGTGCCAGCAGTTACCAGGGTGGGGAGACCCAGTACTTC.

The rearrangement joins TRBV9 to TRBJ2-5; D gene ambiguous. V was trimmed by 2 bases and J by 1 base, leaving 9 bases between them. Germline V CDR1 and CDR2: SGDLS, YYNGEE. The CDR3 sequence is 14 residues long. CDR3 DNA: TGTGCCAGCAGCGTTTCCGGGTCCCAAGAGACCCAGTACTTC. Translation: CASSVSGSQETQYF.

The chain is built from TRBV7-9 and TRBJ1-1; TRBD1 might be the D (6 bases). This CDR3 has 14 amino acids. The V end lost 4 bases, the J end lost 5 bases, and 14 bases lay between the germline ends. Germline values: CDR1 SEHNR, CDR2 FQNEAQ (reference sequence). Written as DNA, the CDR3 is TGTGCCAGCAGCTGGAAGGGGGGTAGGACTGAAGCTTTCTTT. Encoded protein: CASSWKGGRTEAFF.

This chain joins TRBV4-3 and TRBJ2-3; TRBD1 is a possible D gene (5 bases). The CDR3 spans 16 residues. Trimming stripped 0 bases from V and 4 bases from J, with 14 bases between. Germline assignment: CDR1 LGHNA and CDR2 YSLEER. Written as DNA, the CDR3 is TGCGCCAGCAGCCAAGATGGGGCGGCGGCGGCAGATACGCAGTATTTT. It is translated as CASSQDGAAAADTQYF.

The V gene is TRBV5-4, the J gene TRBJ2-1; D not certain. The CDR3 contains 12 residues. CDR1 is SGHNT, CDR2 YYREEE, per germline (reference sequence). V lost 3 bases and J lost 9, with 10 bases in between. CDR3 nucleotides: TGTGCCAGCAGCTCCCCTATGGGTGAGCAGTTCTTC. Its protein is CASSSPMGEQFF.

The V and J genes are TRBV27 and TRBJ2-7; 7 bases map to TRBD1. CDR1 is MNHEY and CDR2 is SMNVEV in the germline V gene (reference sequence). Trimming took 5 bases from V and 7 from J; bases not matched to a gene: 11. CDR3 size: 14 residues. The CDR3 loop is CASSPAGTEIEQYF. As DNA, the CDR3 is TGTGCCAGCAGTCCAGCCGGGACAGAGATTGAGCAGTACTTC.

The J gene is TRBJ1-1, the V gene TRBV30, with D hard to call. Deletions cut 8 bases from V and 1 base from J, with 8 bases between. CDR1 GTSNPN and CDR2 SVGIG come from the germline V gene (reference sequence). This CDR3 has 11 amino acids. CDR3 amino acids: CAGQENTEAFF. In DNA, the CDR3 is TGTGCCGGGCAGGAGAACACTGAAGCTTTCTTT.

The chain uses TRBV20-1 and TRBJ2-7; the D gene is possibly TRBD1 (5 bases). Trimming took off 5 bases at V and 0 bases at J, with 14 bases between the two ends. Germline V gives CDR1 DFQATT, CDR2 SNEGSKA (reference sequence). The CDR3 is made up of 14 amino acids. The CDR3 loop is CSAPDSRSSYEQYF. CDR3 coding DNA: TGCAGTGCTCCCGACAGCAGGAGCTCCTACGAGCAGTACTTC.

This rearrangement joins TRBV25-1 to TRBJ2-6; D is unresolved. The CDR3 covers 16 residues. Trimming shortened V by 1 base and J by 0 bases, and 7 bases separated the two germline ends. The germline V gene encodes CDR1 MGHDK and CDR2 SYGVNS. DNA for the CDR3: TGTGCCAGCAGTGAATCAAGGTTCTCTGGGGCCAACGTCCTGACTTTC. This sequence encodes CASSESRFSGANVLTF.

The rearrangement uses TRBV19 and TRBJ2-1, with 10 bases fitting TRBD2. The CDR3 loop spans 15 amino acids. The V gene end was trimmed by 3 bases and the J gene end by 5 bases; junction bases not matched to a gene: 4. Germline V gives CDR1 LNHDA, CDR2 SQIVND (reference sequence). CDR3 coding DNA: TGTGCCAGTAGTATGCTAGCGGGGGTTAACAATGAGCAGTTCTTC. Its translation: CASSMLAGVNNEQFF.

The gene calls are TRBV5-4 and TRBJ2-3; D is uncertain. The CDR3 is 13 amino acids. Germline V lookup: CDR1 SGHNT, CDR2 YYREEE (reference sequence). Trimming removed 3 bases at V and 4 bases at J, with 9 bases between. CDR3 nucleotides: TGTGCCAGCAGCTCCGTCACAGCAGATACGCAGTATTTT. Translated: CASSSVTADTQYF.

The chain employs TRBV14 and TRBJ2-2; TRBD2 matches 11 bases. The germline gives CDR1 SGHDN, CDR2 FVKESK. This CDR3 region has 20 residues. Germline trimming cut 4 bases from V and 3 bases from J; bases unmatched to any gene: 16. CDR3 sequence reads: CASSPATSGVGYYYTGELFF. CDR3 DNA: TGTGCCAGCAGCCCCGCGACTAGCGGGGTAGGCTATTATTACACCGGGGAGCTGTTTTTT.

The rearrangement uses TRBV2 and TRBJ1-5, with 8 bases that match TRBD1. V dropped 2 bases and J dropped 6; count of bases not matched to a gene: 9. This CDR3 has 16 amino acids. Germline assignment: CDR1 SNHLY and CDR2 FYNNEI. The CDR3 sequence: CASSEFRTGRGQPQHF. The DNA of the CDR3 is TGTGCCAGCAGTGAATTTCGGACAGGGAGGGGTCAGCCCCAGCATTTT.

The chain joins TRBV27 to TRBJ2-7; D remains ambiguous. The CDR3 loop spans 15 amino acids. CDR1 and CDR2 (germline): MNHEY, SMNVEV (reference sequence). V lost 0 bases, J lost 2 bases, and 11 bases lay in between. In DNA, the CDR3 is TGTGCCAGCAGTTTATCTGTGCCCCGAACCTACGAGCAGTACTTC. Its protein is CASSLSVPRTYEQYF.

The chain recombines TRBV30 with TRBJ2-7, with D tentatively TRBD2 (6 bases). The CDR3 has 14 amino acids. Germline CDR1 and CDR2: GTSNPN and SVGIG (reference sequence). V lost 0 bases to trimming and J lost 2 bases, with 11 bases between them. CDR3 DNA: TGTGCCTGGAGTGTACGGGGAGGCCCCTACGAGCAGTACTTC. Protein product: CAWSVRGGPYEQYF.

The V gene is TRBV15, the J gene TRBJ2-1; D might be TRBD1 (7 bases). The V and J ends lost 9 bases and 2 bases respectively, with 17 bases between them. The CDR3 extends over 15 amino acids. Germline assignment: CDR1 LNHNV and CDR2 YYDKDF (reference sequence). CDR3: CATGSGDRTYNEQFF. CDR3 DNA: TGTGCCACGGGCTCGGGGGACAGAACCTACAATGAGCAGTTCTTC.

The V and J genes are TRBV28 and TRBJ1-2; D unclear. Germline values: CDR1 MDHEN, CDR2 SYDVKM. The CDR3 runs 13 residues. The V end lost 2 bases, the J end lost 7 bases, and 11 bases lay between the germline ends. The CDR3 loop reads CASSLTLAGGYTF. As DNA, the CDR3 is TGTGCCAGCAGTTTAACCTTAGCGGGTGGCTACACCTTC.

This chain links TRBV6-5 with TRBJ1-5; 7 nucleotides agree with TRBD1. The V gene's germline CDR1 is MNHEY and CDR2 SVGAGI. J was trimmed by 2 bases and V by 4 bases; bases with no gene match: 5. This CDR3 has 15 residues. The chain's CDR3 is CASSSSGTGNQPQHF. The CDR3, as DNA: TGTGCCAGCAGTTCCTCCGGGACAGGCAATCAGCCCCAGCATTTT.

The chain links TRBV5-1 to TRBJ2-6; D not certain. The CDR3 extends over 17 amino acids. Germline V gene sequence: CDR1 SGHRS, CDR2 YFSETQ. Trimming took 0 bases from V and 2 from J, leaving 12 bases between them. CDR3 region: CASSLVLSNAGANVLTF. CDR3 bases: TGCGCCAGCAGCTTGGTCTTGTCGAATGCTGGGGCCAACGTCCTGACTTTC. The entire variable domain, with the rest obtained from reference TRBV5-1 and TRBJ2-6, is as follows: KAGVTQTPRYLIKTRGQQVTLSCSPISGHRSVSWYQQTPGQGLQFLFEYFSETQRNKGNFPGRFSGRQFSNSRSEMNVSTLELGDSALYLCASSLVLSNAGANVLTFGAGSRLTVL.